This TCR beta chain is drawn from a study of blood T cell repertoires in COVID-19 (dated by TCRdb to about 2020). Notes on the research overall: Samples covering the acute and convalescent phases of COVID-19 were provided by collaborators in the United States, Italy and Spain. A freely available public database, intended as a resource for researchers studying the immune response to SARS-CoV-2, is where the repertoires were released. Nearly every sample came with metadata listing a de-identified subject ID, COVID-19 status, age in years and sex. The samples were drawn from two sources: the first 160 participants of the ongoing ImmuneRACE study, and over 1,000 subjects contributed by 6 global collaborators. The material from the prospective study consisted of cDNA or gDNA derived from T cells, B-cell-depleted T cells, or PBMCs. HLA class I and class II types, where available, came from metadata supplied by the sample provider rather than from assay-based typing. Subjects who had been exposed to COVID-19, were actively infected with it, or had recovered from it provided the deeply sampled blood TCRbeta repertoires that made up the dataset. The research as a whole found: The quantity of clinical and demographic metadata differed by source and by participant and was supplied without curation.

In Seattle, one collaborating source enrolled patients while the infection was active and tracked those patients longitudinally over the course of disease. Collaborating institutions collected whole blood in K2EDTA tubes following their own protocols. For TCRbeta analysis, collaborators shipped samples as frozen whole blood, isolated PBMCs, or DNA extracted from either of those sample types. The junction shows trimming of 5 bases on V and 6 bases on J, and the gene matches do not reach 5 bases of it. CDR1 and CDR2 (MNHEY, SVGEGT) derive from the germline V gene. Including cysteine and phenylalanine, the CDR3 has 14 amino acids. The only DNA kept is the CDR3, 42 bases in frame from the first base. Regarding this clone: Which antigen it targets is not known. No qualities accompany the bases; no much larger clone lies one base away.

TCRbeta CDR3 regions were amplified from genomic DNA using the immunoSEQ Assay, a bias-controlled multiplex PCR. As for the authors' bioinformatics: The number of nucleated cells in each sample was estimated from the amplification of reference gene primers within the assay. Sequence reads were collapsed and filtered to measure the absolute abundance of every unique TCRbeta CDR3 rearrangement. Productive Simpson clonality was computed per sample as the square root of Simpson's diversity index over productive rearrangements. TCRdb mirrors the immuneACCESS table, restricted to in-frame sequences. Some clones are absent from its copies; in checked studies, under half trace to an unresolved V gene, and the reason for the others is unknown. V and J calls and clone size are given by that table; D and trimming were obtained from the DNA. Across this sample there are about 99,000 clones, with about four fifths seen only once. The top ten clones comprise under 5.5% of the sample.

The V and J genes are TRBV6-2 or TRBV6-3 and TRBJ1-5; 9 bases in the middle match TRBD1. This sequence originates from a man aged 80 or over with COVID-19, enrolled during active disease. Material for sequencing was peripheral blood. The CDR3 is CASSRTGVGQPQHF. In nucleotide form, the sequence is TGTGCCAGCAGTCGGACAGGGGTTGGTCAGCCCCAGCATTTT.